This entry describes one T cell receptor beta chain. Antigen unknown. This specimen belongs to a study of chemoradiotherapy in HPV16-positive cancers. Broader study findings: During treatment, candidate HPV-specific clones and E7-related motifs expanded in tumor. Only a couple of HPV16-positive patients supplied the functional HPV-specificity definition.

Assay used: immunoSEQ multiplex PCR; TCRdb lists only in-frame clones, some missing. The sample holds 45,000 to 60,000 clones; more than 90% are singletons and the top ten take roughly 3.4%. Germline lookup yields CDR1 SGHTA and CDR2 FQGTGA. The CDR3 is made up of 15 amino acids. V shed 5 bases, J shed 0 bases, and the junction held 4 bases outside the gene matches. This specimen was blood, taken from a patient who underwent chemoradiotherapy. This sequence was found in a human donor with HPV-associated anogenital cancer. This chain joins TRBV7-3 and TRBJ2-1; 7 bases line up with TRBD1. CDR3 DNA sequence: TGTGCCAGCAGCAGGGGGACAGCCTCCTACAATGAGCAGTTCTTC. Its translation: CASSRGTASYNEQFF.